A single sample gave rise to the 26 T cell receptor beta chains below, sequenced in a study of response to subunit inactivated influenza vaccine. TCRdb reanalysed the RT-PCR reads using MiXCR and keeps one entry per CDR3 protein. The sample holds hundreds of thousands of distinct CDR3 sequences; about 14% are singletons and the top ten take approximately 7%. The sequenced sample was PBMCs from blood, obtained 14 to 15 days before vaccination. These TCRs come from a man in his forties or fifties who received an inactivated influenza vaccine.

A few counts support this clonotype. The V call is TRBV7-9, the J call TRBJ1-1; 7 bases map to TRBD1. The germline V gene has CDR1 SEHNR and CDR2 FQNEAQ (reference sequence). The V gene end was trimmed by 5 bases and the J gene end by 1 base; junction bases not matched to a gene: 4. CDR3 length: 14 residues. The CDR3 loop is CASSVGTANTEAFF. CDR3 DNA: TGTGCCAGCAGCGTAGGGACAGCGAACACTGAAGCTTTCTTT.

This clonotype occurred many times. The V gene is TRBV7-6, the J gene TRBJ1-1; unclear D gene. This CDR3 contains 13 residues. The V and J ends lost 1 base and 1 base respectively, with 4 bases between them. The germline V gene has CDR1 SGHVS and CDR2 FNYEAQ. CDR3 bases: TGTGCCAGCAGCTTAGAACAGAACACTGAAGCTTTCTTT. Encoded protein: CASSLEQNTEAFF.

This clonotype has just one count. V usage is TRBV7-9 and J usage is TRBJ2-3; 8 nucleotides line up with TRBD2. The CDR3 runs to 16 residues. CDR1 is SEHNR and CDR2 is FQNEAQ in the germline V gene (reference sequence). V shed 5 bases, J shed 4 bases, and the junction held 11 bases outside the gene matches. The CDR3 sequence: CASSTRGTSPADTQYF. DNA of the CDR3: TGTGCCAGCAGCACCCGCGGGACTAGTCCCGCAGATACGCAGTATTTT.

This clonotype occurred a few times. The chain employs TRBV3-1 and TRBJ2-2; the match to TRBD2 covers 9 bases. The ends lost 3 bases at V and 2 bases at J; junction bases unmatched: 4. Germline loops: CDR1 LGHDT, CDR2 YNNKEL (reference sequence). This CDR3 has 16 residues. The CDR3: CASSQRAGGNTGELFF. CDR3 in DNA: TGTGCCAGCAGCCAGAGAGCGGGGGGAAACACCGGGGAGCTGTTTTTT.

This clonotype was observed a few times. The gene calls are TRBV6-1 and TRBJ1-5, with 7 nucleotides matching TRBD1. V lost 2 bases to trimming and J lost 3 bases; unmatched junction nucleotides: 4. The CDR3 totals 15 residues. Germline CDR1 reads MNHNS; CDR2 reads SASEGT. CDR3 amino acids: CASSESQGVNQPQHF. In DNA form, the CDR3 reads TGTGCCAGCAGTGAAAGCCAGGGGGTCAATCAGCCCCAGCATTTT.

This clonotype was seen only a few times. CDR3 region: CASGLAGSSYEQYF. CDR3 nucleotides: TGTGCCAGCGGTCTAGCGGGGAGCTCCTACGAGCAGTACTTC. V usage is TRBV6-2 or TRBV6-3 and J usage is TRBJ2-7, with 9 nucleotides matching TRBD2. V shed 8 bases and J 0 bases; nucleotides not matched to a gene: 5. CDR1 is MNHEY, CDR2 SVGEGT, per germline. The CDR3 runs to 14 residues.

This chain uses TRBV28 with TRBJ2-3; 10 nucleotides align to TRBD2. Germline V gives CDR1 MDHEN, CDR2 SYDVKM. CDR3 size: 17 residues. V lost 3 bases to trimming and J lost 2 bases; unmatched junction nucleotides: 8. CDR3: CASSFQASGRPTDTQYF. The CDR3 DNA follows: TGTGCCAGCAGTTTCCAGGCTAGCGGGAGACCCACAGATACGCAGTATTTT.

The chain links TRBV27 to TRBJ2-7; 10 nucleotides align to TRBD1. The CDR3 has 15 residues. The J segment lost 0 bases and the V segment lost 8 bases, leaving 7 bases of the junction unmatched. Germline values: CDR1 MNHEY, CDR2 SMNVEV (reference sequence). In nucleotides, the CDR3 is TGTGCCAGCGGACCGACAGGGGGCCTCTCCTACGAGCAGTACTTC. Its protein is CASGPTGGLSYEQYF.

This clonotype was counted ten times or more. V usage is TRBV21-1 and J usage is TRBJ2-3. TRBV21-1 is a listed pseudogene. CDR3 length: 12 residues. The CDR3 is CASSTHTDTQYF. For the CDR3, the DNA is TGTGCCAGCAGCACCCACACAGATACGCAGTATTTT.

This clonotype occurred many times. This rearrangement joins TRBV7-2 to TRBJ2-3; possible D gene TRBD1, 6 bases. Germline assignment: CDR1 SGHTA and CDR2 FQGNSA. This CDR3 contains 17 residues. V gave up 3 bases and J gave up 0 bases, with 16 bases separating them. The CDR3 loop reads CASSLRGQTSSTDTQYF. Written as DNA, the CDR3 is TGTGCCAGCAGCTTGAGGGGACAAACCTCTAGCACAGATACGCAGTATTTT. The variable domain in full, with the rest retrieved from reference TRBV7-2 and TRBJ2-3, is GAGVSQSPSNKVTEKGKDVELRCDPISGHTALYWYRQSLGQGLEFLIYFQGNSAPDKSGLPSDRFSAERTGGSVSTLTIQRTQQEDSAVYLCASSLRGQTSSTDTQYFGPGTRLTVL.

The chain is built from TRBV20-1 and TRBJ2-1; possibly TRBD2 for D (5 bases). V was shortened by 0 bases and J by 0 bases, with 12 bases between the two germline ends. CDR3 size: 16 residues. Germline CDR1 DFQATT, CDR2 SNEGSKA (reference sequence). The CDR3 coding sequence is TGCAGTGCTAGAGATCTCGGCAGCGGCTCCTACAATGAGCAGTTCTTC. Translated: CSARDLGSGSYNEQFF.

This chain connects TRBV7-2 to TRBJ2-1; tentatively, D is TRBD1 (5 bases). The CDR3 covers 13 residues. Per the germline V gene, CDR1 is SGHTA and CDR2 is FQGNSA. V lost 7 bases to trimming and J lost 7 bases, with 14 bases between them. CDR3 region: CASNPGHANEQFF. CDR3 DNA sequence: TGTGCCAGCAACCCTGGACACGCTAATGAGCAGTTCTTC.

This clonotype was seen only a few times. The genes are TRBV20-1 and TRBJ2-2; tentatively, D is TRBD1 or TRBD2 (5 bases each). V dropped 5 bases and J dropped 9 bases, with 13 bases sitting between them. The CDR3 loop spans 12 amino acids. The germline CDR1 and CDR2 sequences are DFQATT and SNEGSKA (reference sequence). CDR3: CSAGRGAWELFF. DNA of the CDR3: TGCAGTGCTGGTAGAGGGGCGTGGGAGCTGTTTTTT.

This clonotype was detected only a few times. The rearrangement joins TRBV5-1 to TRBJ2-1, with 7 positions matching TRBD1. Germline assignment: CDR1 SGHRS and CDR2 YFSETQ. Trimming cost V 2 bases and J 8 bases; bases outside gene matches: 10. CDR3 size: 15 residues. This chain's CDR3 is CASSFQGVVSDEQFF. The CDR3 DNA follows: TGCGCCAGCAGCTTCCAGGGGGTAGTTTCGGATGAGCAGTTCTTC.

The sample holds a few counts of this clonotype. The J gene is TRBJ2-5, the V gene TRBV7-2; maybe TRBD1 (5 bases). Trimming shortened V by 5 bases and J by 9 bases, and 16 bases separated the two germline ends. The V gene's germline CDR1 is SGHTA and CDR2 FQGNSA. The CDR3 totals 13 residues. This chain's CDR3 is CASSPTSSRAQYF. The CDR3 coding sequence is TGTGCCAGCAGCCCAACTTCCAGCAGGGCCCAGTACTTC.

V is TRBV12-3 or TRBV12-4 and J is TRBJ1-6, with D hard to call. The germline V and J ends were trimmed by 5 bases and 5 bases, with 16 bases remaining between them. The CDR3 consists of 16 residues. The chain's CDR3 is CASSPQIGRNNSPLHF. The CDR3 nucleotides are TGTGCCAGCAGTCCCCAAATCGGCCGGAATAATTCACCCCTCCACTTT.

A few counts support this clonotype. The rearrangement uses TRBV10-3 and TRBJ2-5; 11 bases map to TRBD2. V gave up 10 bases and J gave up 4 bases; unmatched junction bases: 2. The CDR3 totals 12 residues. Germline V CDR1 and CDR2: ENHRY, SYGVKD. The CDR3: CANSGGGETQYF. The CDR3 DNA reads TGTGCCAATAGCGGGGGGGGAGAGACCCAGTACTTC.

V gene TRBV10-3 combines with J gene TRBJ2-2; the match to TRBD1 covers 7 bases. J gave up 2 bases and V 0 bases, and 3 bases lay outside the gene matches. Germline assignment: CDR1 ENHRY and CDR2 SYGVKD. The CDR3 covers 16 residues. The CDR3 region is CAISESTGQNTGELFF. DNA for the CDR3: TGTGCCATCAGTGAGTCGACAGGGCAAAACACCGGGGAGCTGTTTTTT.

The J gene is TRBJ2-6, the V gene TRBV6-1, with unresolved D. Trimming took off 5 bases at V and 4 bases at J, with 9 bases between the two ends. The CDR3 extends over 14 amino acids. The V gene's germline CDR1 is MNHNS and CDR2 SASEGT. Here the CDR3 DNA reads TGTGCCAGCAGTCCCGAGTCAGGGGCCAACGTCCTGACTTTC. Its translation: CASSPESGANVLTF.

This clonotype was detected only a few times. This sequence joins TRBV5-1 and TRBJ2-2; 7 nucleotides line up with TRBD1. The germline gives CDR1 SGHRS, CDR2 YFSETQ. The CDR3 is 15 residues long. J was trimmed by 0 bases and V by 4 bases; bases with no gene match: 3. CDR3 in DNA: TGCGCCAGCAGCCCGGGACAGCCGAACACCGGGGAGCTGTTTTTT. This gives the protein CASSPGQPNTGELFF.

This clonotype was recorded many times. CDR3 nucleotide sequence: TGTGCCAGCAGTTCGGCAGGAAACTATGGCTACACCTTC. It specifies CASSSAGNYGYTF. This chain links TRBV27 with TRBJ1-2; D remains unclear. The CDR3 runs 13 residues. Trimming stripped 4 bases from V and 2 bases from J, with 8 bases between. Germline values: CDR1 MNHEY, CDR2 SMNVEV (reference sequence).

V gene TRBV20-1 combines with J gene TRBJ2-2; 13 bases fit TRBD2. Losses at the gene ends were 1 base for V and 6 bases for J; bases not matched to a gene: 8. This CDR3 has 17 amino acids. The germline V gene has CDR1 DFQATT and CDR2 SNEGSKA (reference sequence). The CDR3 bases are TGCAGTGCTAGAGGGCCTCTGGGACTAGCGGGACCCGGGGAGCTGTTTTTT. It codes for CSARGPLGLAGPGELFF.

The chain couples TRBV7-9 to TRBJ1-3; D gene ambiguous. V gave up 2 bases and J gave up 2 bases, with 10 bases separating them. CDR3 length: 15 residues. Per the germline V gene, CDR1 is SEHNR and CDR2 is FQNEAQ (reference sequence). The CDR3 here is CASSLIWGTGNTIYF. The CDR3 DNA reads TGTGCCAGCAGCTTAATTTGGGGAACTGGAAACACCATATATTTT.

This clonotype was seen many times. CDR3 region: CSAKDGGKEQYF. CDR3 DNA sequence: TGCAGTGCTAAGGACGGGGGAAAAGAGCAGTATTTT. The V and J genes are TRBV20-1 and TRBJ2-3, with TRBD2 as a possible D gene (6 bases). V was clipped by 4 bases and J by 11 bases, with 16 bases between them. The germline CDR1 and CDR2 sequences are DFQATT and SNEGSKA (reference sequence). This CDR3 contains 12 residues.

This clonotype was found a few times. The V and J genes are TRBV6-2 or TRBV6-3 and TRBJ1-5, with 7 bases that match TRBD1. Trimming removed 7 bases from V and 3 bases from J; junction bases left unmatched: 6. This CDR3 has 14 amino acids. The germline gives CDR1 MNHEY, CDR2 SVGEGT. The CDR3, as DNA: TGTGCCAGCACAAAGGGGGCCCACAATCAGCCCCAGCATTTT. It codes for CASTKGAHNQPQHF.

This clonotype was picked up a small number of times. The chain combines TRBV5-8 with TRBJ2-7; TRBD2 matches at 9 bases. The CDR3 covers 17 residues. Germline lookup yields CDR1 SGHTS and CDR2 YDEGEE. V shed 2 bases and J 4 bases; nucleotides not matched to a gene: 13. In nucleotides, the CDR3 is TGTGCCAGCAGCTTTTTTCGGGGTAGCGGGAGAAGGTACGAGCAGTACTTC. This encodes CASSFFRGSGRRYEQYF.